These 28 T cell receptor beta chains share one sample of origin, sequenced in a study of blood T cell repertoires in COVID-19 (dated by TCRdb to 2020 to 2022). Receptor amplification or capture employed the immunoSEQ multiplex PCR assay. TCRdb mirrors the immuneACCESS table, restricted to in-frame sequences. Some clones are absent from its copies; in checked studies, under half trace to an unresolved V gene, and the reason for the others is unknown. The sample includes nearly 250,000 clones, with approximately 82% observed a single time. Clones ranked in the top ten supply around 1.9% of the sample. The sequencing sample was made of peripheral blood. These receptors all come from a woman of 80 years or more with acute or convalescent COVID-19.

This clone was seen just once. DNA for the CDR3: TGTGCCAGCAGCATCACTAGCGGGGGGGCTTCTGGTGAGCAGTTCTTC. As protein: CASSITSGGASGEQFF. The rearrangement joins TRBV11-3 to TRBJ2-1, with 13 bases identical to TRBD2. Unmatched junction bases numbered 10, after V lost 5 bases and J lost 9 bases. The CDR3 is 16 residues long. The germline V gene has CDR1 SGHNT and CDR2 YENEEA.

V gene TRBV7-6 combines with J gene TRBJ2-1; 12 bases match TRBD2. The germline gives CDR1 SGHVS, CDR2 FNYEAQ. This CDR3 region has 19 residues. Germline trimming cut 1 base from V and 3 bases from J; bases unmatched to any gene: 10. In nucleotides, the CDR3 is TGTGCCAGCAGCTTAGGGGCTAGCGGGGGGGTAGTTTTCTACAATGAGCAGTTCTTC. Residues: CASSLGASGGVVFYNEQFF.

This rearrangement joins TRBV28 to TRBJ2-1, with TRBD1 matching over 9 bases. The CDR3 has 15 amino acids. Germline lookup yields CDR1 MDHEN and CDR2 SYDVKM. V trimming: 4 bases; J trimming: 1 base; junction bases outside the gene matches: 2. The DNA for the CDR3 is TGTGCCAGCAGTTCGGGGACAGGGTCCTACAATGAGCAGTTCTTC. Its translation is CASSSGTGSYNEQFF.

V is TRBV6-2 or TRBV6-3 and J is TRBJ2-6; 8 bases fit TRBD1. There are 17 residues in the CDR3. V shed 3 bases and J 6 bases; nucleotides not matched to a gene: 10. Germline V gene lookup returns CDR1 MNHEY and CDR2 SVGEGT. The CDR3 protein is CASSYLGQGSQANVLTF. The CDR3 nucleotides are TGTGCCAGCAGTTATTTAGGACAGGGTTCGCAGGCCAACGTCCTGACTTTC.

The chain recombines TRBV10-3 with TRBJ1-6, with 7 bases that match TRBD1. This CDR3 has 14 amino acids. The V gene's germline CDR1 is ENHRY and CDR2 SYGVKD. V trimming: 5 bases; J trimming: 7 bases; junction bases outside the gene matches: 5. CDR3 sequence reads: CAISNRGENSPLHF. The CDR3 DNA follows: TGTGCCATCAGTAACAGGGGCGAGAATTCACCCCTCCACTTT.

The chain joins TRBV9 to TRBJ1-6; TRBD1 is a possible D gene (6 bases). CDR1 is SGDLS and CDR2 is YYNGEE in the germline V gene. This CDR3 is 15 amino acids long. V lost 0 bases and J lost 7, with 11 bases in between. The CDR3 loop reads CASSVEDSPNSPLHF. As DNA, the CDR3 is TGTGCCAGCAGCGTAGAGGACAGCCCAAATTCACCCCTCCACTTT.

V is TRBV11-2 and J is TRBJ2-7; TRBD1 agrees at 11 bases. CDR1 is SGHAT and CDR2 is FQNNGV in the germline V gene. J was trimmed by 7 bases and V by 8 bases; bases with no gene match: 4. This CDR3 is built from 12 residues. The CDR3 nucleotides are TGTGCCAGCTGGGGACAGGGGGGGGAGCAGTACTTC. Protein: CASWGQGGEQYF.

J is TRBJ1-1 and V is TRBV24-1; tentatively, D is TRBD1 (6 bases). The CDR3 covers 13 residues. V lost 4 bases, J lost 1 base, and 6 bases lay in between. Germline V gene data show CDR1 as KGHDR and CDR2 as SFDVKD. The CDR3 region is CATSEGANTEAFF. DNA of the CDR3: TGTGCCACCAGTGAGGGGGCGAACACTGAAGCTTTCTTT.

The CDR3 spells CASSEFGGPNQPQHF. CDR3 in DNA: TGTGCCAGCAGTGAATTCGGGGGGCCCAATCAGCCCCAGCATTTT. The chain carries TRBV25-1 and TRBJ1-5, with a weak D call TRBD1 (6 bases). There are 15 residues in the CDR3. V lost 1 base to trimming and J lost 3 bases, with 10 bases between them. Germline V gene sequence: CDR1 MGHDK, CDR2 SYGVNS.

The V call is TRBV28, the J call TRBJ2-1; 12 bases match TRBD2. Losses at the gene ends were 10 bases for V and 0 bases for J; bases not matched to a gene: 16. Looked up from germline, CDR1 is MDHEN and CDR2 is SYDVKM. This CDR3 comprises 19 residues. CDR3 DNA sequence: TGTGCCACCAGCCATTCTAGCGGGAGGGACTGGAGCTCCTACAATGAGCAGTTCTTC. This translates into CATSHSSGRDWSSYNEQFF.

This clone was recorded only once. The chain has TRBV29-1 and TRBJ1-3; D is ambiguous. The CDR3 spans 11 residues. V was cut by 4 bases and J by 4 bases, with 5 bases left in between. CDR1 and CDR2 from the germline V gene are SQVTM and ANQGSEA. The CDR3 reads CSVAQGNTIYF. In DNA, the CDR3 is TGCAGCGTTGCTCAGGGAAACACCATATATTTT.

This clone appeared a few times. V is TRBV7-3 and J is TRBJ1-6; possible D gene TRBD1, 6 bases. The CDR3 runs 14 residues. In germline, CDR1 is SGHTA, CDR2 FQGTGA. V was trimmed by 2 bases and J by 9 bases, leaving 11 bases between them. The chain's CDR3 is CASSLQQGGSPLHF. The CDR3 bases are TGTGCCAGCAGCTTACAACAGGGTGGTTCACCCCTCCACTTT.

This chain connects TRBV29-1 to TRBJ2-7, with TRBD1 matching over 9 bases. Germline values: CDR1 SQVTM, CDR2 ANQGSEA. The length of the CDR3 is 14 residues. Unmatched junction bases numbered 5, after V lost 5 bases and J lost 0 bases. The CDR3 spells CSVTTGGHSYEQYF. CDR3 DNA sequence: TGCAGCGTTACAACAGGGGGCCACTCCTACGAGCAGTACTTC.

The chain combines TRBV5-1 with TRBJ2-3, with 9 bases aligning to TRBD2. Germline lookup yields CDR1 SGHRS and CDR2 YFSETQ. The CDR3 totals 15 residues. V shed 0 bases, J shed 4 bases, and the junction held 3 bases outside the gene matches. CDR3 DNA: TGCGCCAGCAGCTTGGTGCGCGGGGGGGCAGATACGCAGTATTTT. This codes for CASSLVRGGADTQYF.

The genes are TRBV7-3 and TRBJ2-7, with D unclear. Looked up from germline, CDR1 is SGHTA and CDR2 is FQGTGA. The CDR3 length is 16 residues. V shed 1 base and J shed 0 bases, with 13 bases lying between them. The CDR3 spells CASSLSSGQNSYEQYF. The CDR3 coding sequence is TGTGCCAGCAGCTTAAGCTCGGGTCAAAACTCCTACGAGCAGTACTTC. The full variable domain, in which reference TRBV7-3 and TRBJ2-7 provide the parts outside the CDR3, is GAGVSQTPSNKVTEKGKYVELRCDPISGHTALYWYRQSLGQGPEFLIYFQGTGAADDSGLPNDRFFAVRPEGSVSTLKIQRTERGDSAVYLCASSLSSGQNSYEQYFGPGTRLTVT.

The rearrangement joins TRBV6-5 to TRBJ1-1; D remains unclear. Germline V gene data show CDR1 as MNHEY and CDR2 as SVGAGI. The CDR3 is 12 amino acids. The V gene lost 4 bases and the J gene lost 11 bases, with 14 bases spanning the gap. The CDR3 sequence is CASSSHQKKAFF. CDR3 nucleotides: TGTGCCAGCAGTTCACACCAAAAGAAGGCTTTCTTT.

The chain couples TRBV30 to TRBJ2-7, with 8 nucleotides matching TRBD1. Germline CDR1 is GTSNPN and CDR2 is SVGIG (reference sequence). CDR3 length equals 13 residues. V trimming: 5 bases; J trimming: 6 bases; junction bases outside the gene matches: 9. The CDR3 reads CAWAGQVRPEQYF. CDR3 bases: TGTGCCTGGGCGGGACAGGTTCGGCCCGAGCAGTACTTC.

This rearrangement joins TRBV5-1 to TRBJ2-5; D perhaps matches TRBD2 (7 bases). Germline-derived CDR1 and CDR2 are SGHRS and YFSETQ. Trimming left V 0 bases short and J 4 bases short, with 13 bases between. This CDR3 spans 15 amino acids. The CDR3 nucleotides read TGCGCCAGCAGCTTGGCTCTGGGGGGGCGAGAGACCCAGTACTTC. This translates into CASSLALGGRETQYF.

This chain links TRBV19 with TRBJ1-5; no firm D call. The germline V gene encodes CDR1 LNHDA and CDR2 SQIVND (reference sequence). Trimming stripped 4 bases from V and 0 bases from J, with 13 bases between. The CDR3 consists of 16 residues. The CDR3 region is CASSTEQYYSNQPQHF. CDR3 nucleotides: TGTGCCAGTAGTACGGAACAGTATTATAGCAATCAGCCCCAGCATTTT.

The rearrangement links TRBV6-2 or TRBV6-3 to TRBJ2-2, with D maybe TRBD1 (6 bases). This CDR3 has 15 amino acids. V dropped 6 bases and J dropped 5 bases, with 16 bases sitting between them. Germline CDR1 MNHEY, CDR2 SVGEGT. The CDR3 region has the DNA TGTGCCAGCAGCTCCAAATGGGGGCAAACCGGGGAGCTGTTTTTT. This codes for CASSSKWGQTGELFF.

The V call is TRBV15, the J call TRBJ1-4; tentative D call: TRBD1 (5 bases). Trimming took off 2 bases at V and 5 bases at J, with 15 bases between the two ends. CDR1 is LNHNV, CDR2 YYDKDF, per germline (reference sequence). The CDR3 totals 16 residues. As DNA, the CDR3 is TGTGCCACCAGCAGAACCCTTTTGGGGGGAAATGAAAAACTGTTTTTT. Translating it yields CATSRTLLGGNEKLFF. Filled out from reference TRBV15 and TRBJ1-4, the complete variable domain reads DAMVIQNPRYQVTQFGKPVTLSCSQTLNHNVMYWYQQKSSQAPKLLFHYYDKDFNNEADTPDNFQSRRPNTSFCFLDIRSPGLGDTAMYLCATSRTLLGGNEKLFFGSGTQLSVL.

The V and J genes are TRBV2 and TRBJ1-3, with 9 positions matching TRBD1. From germline, CDR1 is SNHLY and CDR2 FYNNEI. CDR3 length equals 14 residues. The junction had 3 bases not matched to a gene; V was cut back by 6 bases and J by 3 bases. The CDR3 DNA sequence: TGTGCCAGCAGCCGGGACAGGGATGGAAACACCATATATTTT. The encoded protein is CASSRDRDGNTIYF.

This clone was recorded a few times. The V gene is TRBV24-1, the J gene TRBJ2-1; D is uncertain. Germline V gene lookup returns CDR1 KGHDR and CDR2 SFDVKD. CDR3 length equals 16 residues. Trimming pared 5 bases from V and 7 bases from J, leaving 20 bases between. The CDR3, as DNA: TGTGCCACCAGTGTGAGAGGCTATCCTCAATCTAATGAGCAGTTCTTC. This gives the protein CATSVRGYPQSNEQFF.

V is TRBV6-5 and J is TRBJ1-2; D ambiguous. The V end was cut by 5 bases, the J end by 3 bases, with 4 bases between. The CDR3 spans 11 residues. Germline V gene data show CDR1 as MNHEY and CDR2 as SVGAGI. The CDR3, as DNA: TGTGCCAGCAGTCCGTACTATGGCTACACCTTC. Translation: CASSPYYGYTF.

This clone has just one count. This rearrangement joins TRBV7-2 to TRBJ2-1, with 8 nucleotides matching TRBD2. The ends lost 6 bases at V and 6 bases at J; junction bases unmatched: 7. The CDR3 contains 14 residues. The germline gives CDR1 SGHTA, CDR2 FQGNSA. CDR3 loop: CASSRVAGSNEQFF. CDR3 coding DNA: TGTGCCAGCAGTCGGGTAGCGGGATCCAATGAGCAGTTCTTC.

CDR3 residues: CAISPAGGLYNEQFF. The CDR3 DNA follows: TGTGCCATCAGTCCAGCCGGGGGGTTGTACAATGAGCAGTTCTTC. This sequence joins TRBV10-3 and TRBJ2-1, with 7 bases that match TRBD2. V dropped 5 bases and J dropped 4; count of bases not matched to a gene: 8. CDR1 and CDR2 from the germline V gene are ENHRY and SYGVKD. The CDR3 consists of 15 residues.

This clone appeared a single time. The chain carries TRBV18 and TRBJ1-5; 8 bases match TRBD1. The CDR3 has 15 residues. Trimming took 3 bases from V and 0 from J; bases not matched to a gene: 1. Germline V gene sequence: CDR1 KGHSH, CDR2 LQKENI. CDR3 region: CASSPTGVSNQPQHF. CDR3 sequence (DNA): TGTGCCAGCTCACCGACAGGGGTTAGCAATCAGCCCCAGCATTTT.

V is TRBV3-1 (or the pseudogene TRBV3-2) and J is TRBJ1-1; no clear D gene. CDR3 length: 15 amino acids. Germline V gene lookup returns CDR1 LGHDT and CDR2 YNNKEL (reference sequence). V was pared by 0 bases and J by 4 bases, with 12 bases between. The CDR3 loop is CASSQDNGPATEAFF. The CDR3 DNA is TGTGCCAGCAGCCAAGATAATGGCCCCGCCACTGAAGCTTTCTTT.